These 3 T cell receptor beta chains came from one sample sequenced in a study of blood T cell repertoires in COVID-19. The repertoire was sequenced with immunoSEQ multiplex PCR; TCRdb's copy has only in-frame clones and lacks some. The repertoire holds about 250,000 clones, with approximately 83% as singletons. Specimen: peripheral blood. The receptor source for this set is a man aged 50 to 60 with active or convalescent COVID-19.

This chain connects TRBV6-5 to TRBJ2-5; TRBD2 matches at 10 bases. J was trimmed by 4 bases and V by 5 bases; bases with no gene match: 7. Germline V gene sequence: CDR1 MNHEY, CDR2 SVGAGI. The CDR3 is 15 amino acids. The CDR3 region has the DNA TGTGCCAGCAGTACCGGGACTAGCGAGCGAGAGACCCAGTACTTC. Encoded protein: CASSTGTSERETQYF.

The rearrangement links TRBV28 to TRBJ2-6; perhaps TRBD2 as D (6 bases). Between the trimmed V and J ends, which lost 7 bases and 10 bases, there was a span of 17 bases. Germline V CDR1 and CDR2: MDHEN, SYDVKM. The CDR3 loop spans 14 amino acids. CDR3 loop: CASTRSRGLNVLTF. CDR3 coding DNA: TGTGCCAGCACTCGGTCTCGGGGGTTGAACGTCCTGACTTTC. The full variable domain, with the rest looked up from reference TRBV28 and TRBJ2-6, is DVKVTQSSRYLVKRTGEKVFLECVQDMDHENMFWYRQDPGLGLRLIYFSYDVKMKEKGDIPEGYSVSREKKERFSLILESASTNQTSMYLCASTRSRGLNVLTFGAGSRLTVL.

The rearrangement uses TRBV29-1 and TRBJ2-3, with D maybe TRBD2 (5 bases). V lost 3 bases, J lost 5 bases, and 12 bases lay in between. The CDR3 runs 13 residues. Germline V CDR1 and CDR2: SQVTM, ANQGSEA. Here the CDR3 reads CSVDGRREDTQYF. The CDR3 DNA sequence: TGCAGCGTTGATGGCCGCCGGGAAGATACGCAGTATTTT.